These 29 T cell receptor beta chains share one sample of origin, sequenced in a study of blood T cell repertoires in COVID-19. The method was immunoSEQ multiplex PCR; TCRdb's version includes in-frame clones alone and lacks a portion of them. The sample lists some 74,000 clones; 91% were seen once. Material for sequencing was peripheral blood. These receptors all stem from a man in his forties or fifties with COVID-19, enrolled during active disease.

This chain uses TRBV9 with TRBJ1-1; D gene ambiguous. Germline lookup yields CDR1 SGDLS and CDR2 YYNGEE. V was cut by 0 bases and J by 4 bases, with 10 bases left in between. This CDR3 comprises 14 residues. CDR3 residues: CASSVEPGSTEAFF. The CDR3 DNA follows: TGTGCCAGCAGCGTAGAACCGGGGTCCACTGAAGCTTTCTTT.

The genes are TRBV6-2 or TRBV6-3 and TRBJ2-7; 7 bases agree with TRBD2. CDR1 is MNHEY and CDR2 is SVGEGT in the germline V gene. Trimming took 2 bases from V and 3 from J; bases not matched to a gene: 7. The CDR3 is made up of 15 amino acids. In DNA, the CDR3 is TGTGCCAGCAGTTACCCAGACTCGGGAGGCTACGAGCAGTACTTC. As protein: CASSYPDSGGYEQYF.

The gene calls are TRBV6-1 and TRBJ1-5, with a tentative D call TRBD1 (6 bases). This CDR3 region has 15 residues. Trimming removed 0 bases from V and 5 bases from J, with 11 bases in between. Germline CDR1 and CDR2: MNHNS and SASEGT. CDR3 region: CASSEAGGRDQPQHF. CDR3 DNA: TGTGCCAGCAGTGAAGCGGGGGGGCGAGATCAGCCCCAGCATTTT.

The chain links TRBV19 to TRBJ1-2; 7 bases are shared with TRBD1. Germline CDR1 reads LNHDA; CDR2 reads SQIVND (reference sequence). The CDR3 is made up of 13 amino acids. V was clipped by 3 bases and J by 4 bases; unmatched bases: 2. CDR3 protein: CASSMTGTYGYTF. The CDR3 DNA is TGTGCCAGTAGTATGACAGGGACCTATGGCTACACCTTC. Combining the CDR3 with reference TRBV19 and TRBJ1-2 gives the whole variable domain DGGITQSPKYLFRKEGQNVTLSCEQNLNHDAMYWYRQDPGQGLRLIYYSQIVNDFQKGDIAEGYSVSREKKESFPLTVTSAQKNPTAFYLCASSMTGTYGYTFGSGTRLTVV.

This clone appeared once. The chain combines TRBV30 with TRBJ1-2; D gene unclear. The germline V gene encodes CDR1 GTSNPN and CDR2 SVGIG (reference sequence). Trimming shortened V by 1 base and J by 10 bases, and 13 bases separated the two germline ends. CDR3 length: 12 amino acids. The CDR3 bases are TGTGCCTGGAGTGCCCGGAGTTGGCACTACACCTTC. Amino acid sequence: CAWSARSWHYTF.

The J gene is TRBJ2-3, the V gene TRBV7-9, with D perhaps TRBD1 (7 bases). CDR3 length equals 16 residues. With 1 base removed from V and 3 bases from J, the gap between germline ends came to 14 bases. The germline gives CDR1 SEHNR, CDR2 FQNEAQ (reference sequence). CDR3 DNA: TGTGCCAGCAGCTTAGGGCGGGACAGCTTAACAGATACGCAGTATTTT. It specifies CASSLGRDSLTDTQYF.

The V and J genes are TRBV4-3 and TRBJ2-2, with 12 bases identical to TRBD2. CDR1 and CDR2 (germline): LGHNA, YSLEER. The trim removed 4 bases at V and 5 bases at J, leaving 2 bases unmatched. The CDR3 sequence is 15 residues long. Written as DNA, the CDR3 is TGCGCCAGCAGCCGACTAGCGGGAGCGACCGGGGAGCTGTTTTTT. It codes for CASSRLAGATGELFF.

The V and J genes are TRBV11-2 and TRBJ1-4; D unclear. The CDR3 has 14 residues. Per the germline V gene, CDR1 is SGHAT and CDR2 is FQNNGV. V was cut by 6 bases and J by 6 bases, with 14 bases left in between. CDR3 nucleotides: TGTGCCAGCAGTTTTACTCCGACACATGAAAAACTGTTTTTT. Its protein is CASSFTPTHEKLFF.

This sequence joins TRBV7-9 and TRBJ1-2, with no clear D. V dropped 4 bases and J dropped 4 bases, with 7 bases sitting between them. CDR3 length: 12 residues. The germline gives CDR1 SEHNR, CDR2 FQNEAQ (reference sequence). CDR3 sequence reads: CASSSESYGYTF. The CDR3 DNA is TGTGCCAGCAGCTCCGAGAGCTATGGCTACACCTTC.

The rearrangement uses TRBV10-2 and TRBJ2-7; 12 nucleotides line up with TRBD2. In germline, CDR1 is WSHSY, CDR2 SAAADI. Trimming cost V 4 bases and J 4 bases; bases outside gene matches: 2. The length of the CDR3 is 14 residues. The CDR3 sequence: CASSAGTSGYEQYV. CDR3 coding DNA: TGCGCCAGCAGTGCCGGGACTAGCGGGTACGAGCAGTACGTC.

The V and J genes are TRBV7-9 and TRBJ1-5; D gene ambiguous. Germline V gives CDR1 SEHNR, CDR2 FQNEAQ (reference sequence). The germline V and J ends were trimmed by 1 base and 12 bases, with 10 bases remaining between them. The CDR3 is 12 residues long. The CDR3 bases are TGTGCCAGCAGCTTAGGATCGGGGTACCAGCATTTT. Amino acid sequence: CASSLGSGYQHF.

The V gene is TRBV19, the J gene TRBJ1-6, with TRBD1 matching over 7 bases. V gave up 10 bases and J gave up 5 bases; unmatched junction bases: 8. Germline-derived CDR1 and CDR2 are LNHDA and SQIVND (reference sequence). The CDR3 is 14 amino acids. The CDR3 DNA reads TGTGCCACTGGGGGGACAGCGAATAATTCACCCCTCCACTTT. Protein sequence: CATGGTANNSPLHF.

Here the CDR3 reads CASSKGQGNTGELFF. The CDR3 DNA follows: TGTGCCAGCAGCAAAGGACAGGGTAACACCGGGGAGCTGTTTTTT. The chain recombines TRBV21-1 with TRBJ2-2; the D segment call TRBD1 is taken from the table without a DNA check. TRBV21-1 is termed a pseudogene. The CDR3 has 15 amino acids.

The chain has TRBV4-2 and TRBJ1-4; D may be TRBD1 (6 bases). V was cut by 1 base and J by 8 bases, with 11 bases left in between. Germline CDR1 LGHNA, CDR2 YNFKEQ. This CDR3 spans 14 amino acids. The CDR3 coding sequence is TGTGCCAGCAGCCAAGGGGGACATGGAGAAAAACTGTTTTTT. Its translation is CASSQGGHGEKLFF.

The genes are TRBV28 and TRBJ2-7; D is uncertain. There are 12 residues in the CDR3. Trimming cost V 6 bases and J 3 bases, with 9 bases left between them. Per germline, CDR1 MDHEN and CDR2 SYDVKM. The CDR3 nucleotides read TGTGCCAGCAGACCAAAACACTACGAGCAGTACGTC. This codes for CASRPKHYEQYV.

The chain joins TRBV5-1 to TRBJ2-6; D uncertain. The CDR3 covers 16 residues. V was pared by 4 bases and J by 4 bases, with 15 bases between. The V gene's germline CDR1 is SGHRS and CDR2 YFSETQ. In DNA, the CDR3 is TGCGCCAGCAGCATCGCGCAAATCTCCGGGGCCAACGTCCTGACTTTC. It is translated as CASSIAQISGANVLTF.

This clone is a singleton in its sample. V and J are TRBV9 and TRBJ2-3, with 7 nucleotides matching TRBD2. Germline V CDR1 and CDR2: SGDLS, YYNGEE. This CDR3 comprises 15 residues. V lost 2 bases to trimming and J lost 3 bases; unmatched junction nucleotides: 6. This chain's CDR3 is CASSVSLSGTDTQYF. The CDR3 DNA sequence: TGTGCCAGCAGCGTGAGTCTTAGCGGGACAGATACGCAGTATTTT.

V gene TRBV24-1 combines with J gene TRBJ1-5; 7 bases are shared with TRBD1. The CDR3 runs 19 residues. The germline V gene has CDR1 KGHDR and CDR2 SFDVKD. V lost 3 bases and J lost 2; bases outside the gene matches: 15. The CDR3 is CATSDTQTTGWICNQPQHF. The CDR3 nucleotides are TGTGCCACCAGTGATACCCAAACGACAGGGTGGATTTGCAATCAGCCCCAGCATTTT.

Here the CDR3 reads CASSLDGGIGDEQFF. In DNA, the CDR3 is TGTGCCAGCAGCTTAGATGGGGGCATAGGAGATGAGCAGTTCTTC. The V and J genes are TRBV11-3 and TRBJ2-1; D is perhaps TRBD1 (6 bases). The CDR3 consists of 15 residues. V was clipped by 0 bases and J by 8 bases, with 14 bases between them. Germline V gene data show CDR1 as SGHNT and CDR2 as YENEEA.

Written as DNA, the CDR3 is TGTGCCAGCAGCTTGAGGACTAGCGGGTTCACAGATACGCAGTATTTT. It specifies CASSLRTSGFTDTQYF. The rearrangement links TRBV5-6 to TRBJ2-3; 11 bases map to TRBD2. This CDR3 spans 16 amino acids. With 1 base clipped from V and 2 bases from J, the junction kept 3 bases outside the gene matches. Germline assignment: CDR1 SGHDT and CDR2 YYEEEE.

DNA of the CDR3: TGTGCCAGCAGCTTAGGATCAGCCTACGAGCAGTACTTC. Amino acid sequence: CASSLGSAYEQYF. The chain links TRBV7-9 to TRBJ2-7; D not resolved. The CDR3 is made up of 13 amino acids. In germline, CDR1 is SEHNR, CDR2 FQNEAQ (reference sequence). V lost 1 base and J 2 bases, leaving 6 bases between the germline ends.

This chain joins TRBV7-8 and TRBJ2-1, with TRBD2 matching 11 bases. Germline V CDR1 and CDR2: SGHVS, FQNEAQ. V gave up 5 bases and J gave up 9 bases; unmatched junction bases: 6. The CDR3 has 14 amino acids. The DNA for the CDR3 is TGTGCCAGCAGCCGAGGACTAGCGGGTGGTGAGCAGTTCTTC. Translated: CASSRGLAGGEQFF.

The V gene is TRBV15, the J gene TRBJ2-7; 8 bases line up with TRBD2. The J segment lost 0 bases and the V segment lost 0 bases, leaving 7 bases of the junction unmatched. The CDR3 consists of 17 residues. Germline lookup yields CDR1 LNHNV and CDR2 YYDKDF (reference sequence). DNA of the CDR3: TGTGCCACCAGCAGAGAGGGCGCGAGCGGGAGCTCCTACGAGCAGTACTTC. It yields the protein CATSREGASGSSYEQYF.

This clone is judged medium-sized. The chain couples TRBV15 to TRBJ2-1; 11 bases map to TRBD2. The CDR3 covers 15 residues. V trimming: 4 bases; J trimming: 5 bases; junction bases outside the gene matches: 4. The germline V gene encodes CDR1 LNHNV and CDR2 YYDKDF (reference sequence). The CDR3 loop reads CATSKGTSGDNEQFF. The DNA of the CDR3 is TGTGCCACCAGCAAGGGGACTAGCGGTGACAATGAGCAGTTCTTC.

The DNA of the CDR3 is TGCAGCGTTACTCCGGGACTAGAAGAGACCCAGTACTTC. Translation: CSVTPGLEETQYF. This rearrangement joins TRBV29-1 to TRBJ2-5; 8 bases line up with TRBD2. The germline CDR1 and CDR2 sequences are SQVTM and ANQGSEA. After removal of 5 bases from V and 3 bases from J, the junction contained 5 bases not matched to a gene. The CDR3 contains 13 residues. The full variable domain, its missing parts supplied by reference TRBV29-1 and TRBJ2-5, is SAVISQKPSRDICQRGTSLTIQCQVDSQVTMMFWYRQQPGQSLTLIATANQGSEATYESGFVIDKFPISRPNLTFSTLTVSNMSPEDSSIYLCSVTPGLEETQYFGPGTRLLVL.

V and J are TRBV19 and TRBJ2-3, with a weak D call TRBD1 (6 bases). Germline V gene data show CDR1 as LNHDA and CDR2 as SQIVND (reference sequence). The CDR3 sequence is 13 residues long. The V and J ends lost 9 bases and 4 bases respectively, with 14 bases between them. The CDR3, as DNA: TGTGCCAGCACCCTAGGGGGAGCAGATACGCAGTATTTT. Its protein product is CASTLGGADTQYF.

V and J are TRBV3-1 (or the pseudogene TRBV3-2) and TRBJ2-1; TRBD2 agrees at 14 bases. CDR3 size: 17 residues. CDR1 LGHDT and CDR2 YNNKEL come from the germline V gene (reference sequence). With 5 bases clipped from V and 4 bases from J, the junction kept 7 bases outside the gene matches. The CDR3 protein is CASSSRLAGGTYNEQFF. CDR3 sequence (DNA): TGTGCCAGCAGCTCCAGACTAGCGGGAGGGACATACAATGAGCAGTTCTTC.

This chain uses TRBV19 with TRBJ2-3; tentative D call: TRBD2 (6 bases). Germline values: CDR1 LNHDA, CDR2 SQIVND (reference sequence). The CDR3 is 15 amino acids. Trimming cost V 7 bases and J 3 bases, with 17 bases left between them. CDR3 residues: CASTPSGSTTDTQYF. The CDR3 DNA is TGTGCCAGTACCCCGTCCGGGAGCACGACAGATACGCAGTATTTT.

The chain carries TRBV7-9 and TRBJ2-3; D is unresolved. The CDR3 covers 11 residues. Germline V gene lookup returns CDR1 SEHNR and CDR2 FQNEAQ (reference sequence). V was pared by 4 bases and J by 6 bases, with 5 bases between. CDR3 bases: TGTGCCAGCAGCTCGTCGGATACGCAGTATTTT. Translated, it gives CASSSSDTQYF.